This T cell receptor (beta chain) was obtained from a study of cytomegalovirus exposure and HLA in healthy donors. PCR used 60 Vbeta primers and 13 Jbeta primers. Libraries were prepared by immunoSEQ multiplex PCR; TCRdb keeps only in-frame clonotypes and omits some of them. The sample carries around 160,000 clones, around 79% recorded once. Sequenced input: PBMCs. This TCR was sampled from a man aged 40-50 years in good health and CMV-seropositive.

CDR3 sequence (DNA): TGTGCCAGCAGCTTAGTCGGGGACAGGGGGATCGGGGAGCTGTTTTTT. It translates to CASSLVGDRGIGELFF. This chain joins TRBV5-6 and TRBJ2-2, with 11 nucleotides matching TRBD1. This CDR3 comprises 16 residues. With V trimmed by 2 bases and J by 7 bases, 7 bases remained unmatched. From germline, CDR1 is SGHDT and CDR2 YYEEEE.